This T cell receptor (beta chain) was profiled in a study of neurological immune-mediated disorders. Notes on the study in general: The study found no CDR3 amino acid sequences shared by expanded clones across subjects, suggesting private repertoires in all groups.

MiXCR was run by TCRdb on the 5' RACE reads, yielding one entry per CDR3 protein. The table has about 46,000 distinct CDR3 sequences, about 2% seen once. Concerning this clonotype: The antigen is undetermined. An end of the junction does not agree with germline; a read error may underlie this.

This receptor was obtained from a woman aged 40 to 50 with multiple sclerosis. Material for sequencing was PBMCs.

CDR3 sequence: CASSRDGPYEKYF. CDR3 nucleotides: TGTGCCAGCAGCCGAGACGGGCCCTACGAGAAGTACTTC. The chain links TRBV7-9 to TRBJ2-7; D is uncertain. CDR3 length: 13 amino acids. Germline values: CDR1 SEHNR, CDR2 FQNEAQ (reference sequence).